Listed below are T cell receptor beta chains from one sample, sequenced in a study of T cell changes during pregnancy in multiple sclerosis. The protocol was immunoSEQ multiplex PCR, while the TCRdb copy is restricted to in-frame clones and leaves out a portion. The sample includes 80,000 to 100,000 clones, approximately 92% of them seen just once. The sample consisted of peripheral blood, taken in the first trimester of pregnancy. The source of these receptors is a female donor with multiple sclerosis, enrolled in a pregnancy study. Each CDR3 is given with its conserved first and last residue. The order of the fields is CDR3 protein, clone size, D gene, V gene. A D gene is named only where the DNA matches it firmly. The size field is filled for only some rows; it gives once, few, many or a size class.

cdr3_aa: CASSSGGHAFF
clone_size: .
d_call: .
v_call: TRBV7-2

cdr3_aa: CASSLGPPGGTEAFF
clone_size: once
d_call: TRBD1
v_call: TRBV5-1

cdr3_aa: CASSIGLLGGTEAFF
clone_size: .
d_call: .
v_call: TRBV19

cdr3_aa: CASSLAAANEQFF
clone_size: .
d_call: .
v_call: TRBV5-1

cdr3_aa: CAISAARTSGLSDTQYF
clone_size: .
d_call: TRBD2
v_call: TRBV10-3

cdr3_aa: CASSSGTSGRAGGWETQYF
clone_size: .
d_call: TRBD2
v_call: TRBV28

cdr3_aa: CASSNGQGRTEAFF
clone_size: .
d_call: TRBD1
v_call: TRBV5-4

cdr3_aa: CASREIGQGIGELFF
clone_size: .
d_call: TRBD1
v_call: TRBV7-8

cdr3_aa: CSVSGGEKLFF
clone_size: .
d_call: TRBD1
v_call: TRBV29-1

cdr3_aa: CASSPTGGGGLHITYEQYF
clone_size: .
d_call: .
v_call: TRBV21-1

cdr3_aa: CASSLEGQYNEQFF
clone_size: .
d_call: TRBD1
v_call: TRBV5-1

cdr3_aa: CASSQDPFGYGYTF
clone_size: .
d_call: .
v_call: TRBV14

cdr3_aa: CASSIDLGERNEQYF
clone_size: .
d_call: .
v_call: TRBV19

cdr3_aa: CASSFSGFHHEQYF
clone_size: .
d_call: .
v_call: TRBV5-8

cdr3_aa: CAWSAGTNYEQYF
clone_size: .
d_call: .
v_call: TRBV30

cdr3_aa: CASVRGTGGYTEAFF
clone_size: once
d_call: TRBD1
v_call: TRBV18

cdr3_aa: CASSTWDSMGIGNQPQHF
clone_size: .
d_call: TRBD1
v_call: TRBV19

cdr3_aa: CASSFGPTWGYTF
clone_size: .
d_call: .
v_call: TRBV28

cdr3_aa: CASSLGRNTEAFF
clone_size: .
d_call: .
v_call: TRBV7-8

cdr3_aa: CASSATGTGGELFF
clone_size: .
d_call: TRBD1
v_call: TRBV9

cdr3_aa: CASRAPGLAGVSRWGDTQYF
clone_size: .
d_call: TRBD2
v_call: TRBV28

cdr3_aa: CASSLGLALANTGELFF
clone_size: .
d_call: TRBD2
v_call: TRBV7-9

cdr3_aa: CASSPLAGDTGELFF
clone_size: .
d_call: TRBD2
v_call: TRBV6-1

cdr3_aa: CASSPGQGFSYEQYF
clone_size: .
d_call: TRBD1
v_call: TRBV6-6

cdr3_aa: CASSLSGQGSYGYTF
clone_size: .
d_call: TRBD1
v_call: TRBV19

cdr3_aa: CACRGALYGYTF
clone_size: .
d_call: TRBD1
v_call: TRBV30

cdr3_aa: CASSYSITVGNTIYF
clone_size: few
d_call: .
v_call: TRBV6-5

cdr3_aa: CASSESGQGALEQYF
clone_size: .
d_call: TRBD1
v_call: TRBV25-1

cdr3_aa: CASSPVAGITDTQYF
clone_size: .
d_call: .
v_call: TRBV5-4

cdr3_aa: CASSPGGASNQPQHF
clone_size: .
d_call: .
v_call: TRBV27

cdr3_aa: CASSADRVSGNEQFF
clone_size: .
d_call: TRBD1
v_call: TRBV10-1

cdr3_aa: CASSEQGNLYEQYF
clone_size: .
d_call: TRBD1
v_call: TRBV28

cdr3_aa: CASSVAGTGEQYF
clone_size: .
d_call: .
v_call: TRBV9